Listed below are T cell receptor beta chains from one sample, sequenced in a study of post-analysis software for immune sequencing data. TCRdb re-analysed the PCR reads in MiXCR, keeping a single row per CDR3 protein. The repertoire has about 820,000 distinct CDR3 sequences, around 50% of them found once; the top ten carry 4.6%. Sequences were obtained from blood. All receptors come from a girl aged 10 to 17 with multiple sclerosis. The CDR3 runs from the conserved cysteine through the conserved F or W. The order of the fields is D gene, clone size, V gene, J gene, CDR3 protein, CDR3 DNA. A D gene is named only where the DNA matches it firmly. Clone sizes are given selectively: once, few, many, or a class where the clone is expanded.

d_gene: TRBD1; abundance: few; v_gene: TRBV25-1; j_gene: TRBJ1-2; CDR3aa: CASSETGWGYTF; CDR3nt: TGTGCCAGCAGTGAGACAGGGTGGGGCTACACCTTC
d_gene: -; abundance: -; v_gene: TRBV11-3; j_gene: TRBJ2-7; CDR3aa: CASSLIFGNEQYF; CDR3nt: TGTGCCAGCAGTCTTATATTTGGGAACGAGCAGTACTTC
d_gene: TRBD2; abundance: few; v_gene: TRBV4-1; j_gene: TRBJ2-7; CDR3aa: CASSPPWEGRHEQYF; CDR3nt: TGCGCCAGCAGCCCCCCCTGGGAGGGGCGCCACGAGCAGTACTTC
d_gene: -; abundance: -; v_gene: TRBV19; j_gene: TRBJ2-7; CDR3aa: CASVEQYF; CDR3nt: TGTGCCAGCGTCGAGCAGTACTTC
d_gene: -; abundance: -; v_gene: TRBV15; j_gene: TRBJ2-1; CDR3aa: CATSRDDDRGAETQFF; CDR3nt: TGTGCCACCAGCAGAGATGACGACCGCGGGGCAGAGACCCAGTTCTTC
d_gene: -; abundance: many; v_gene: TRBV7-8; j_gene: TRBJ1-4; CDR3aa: CASSFTAARNEKLFF; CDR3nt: TGTGCCAGCAGCTTTACGGCCGCGCGTAATGAAAAACTGTTTTTT
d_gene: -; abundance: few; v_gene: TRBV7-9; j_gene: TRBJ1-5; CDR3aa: CASSPEGNQPQHF; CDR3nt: TGTGCCAGCAGCCCCGAGGGCAATCAGCCCCAGCATTTT
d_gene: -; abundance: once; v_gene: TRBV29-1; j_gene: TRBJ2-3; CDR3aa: CSVGLALTDTQYF; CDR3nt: TGCAGCGTTGGTCTAGCCCTCACAGATACGCAGTATTTT
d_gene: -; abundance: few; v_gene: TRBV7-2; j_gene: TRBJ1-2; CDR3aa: CASSPTGLEGYTF; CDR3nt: TGTGCCAGCAGCCCAACAGGGCTGGAGGGCTACACCTTC
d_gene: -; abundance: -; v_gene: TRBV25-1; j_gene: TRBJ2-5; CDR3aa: CASSEYPDQETQYF; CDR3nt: TGTGCCAGCAGTGAATATCCAGACCAAGAGACCCAGTACTTC
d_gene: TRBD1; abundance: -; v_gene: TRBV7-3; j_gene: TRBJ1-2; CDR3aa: CASSQTGTGEGYTF; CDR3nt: TGTGCCAGCAGCCAGACCGGGACAGGGGAAGGCTACACCTTC
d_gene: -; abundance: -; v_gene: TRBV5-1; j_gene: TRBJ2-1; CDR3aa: CASQSLAGLDNEQFF; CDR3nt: TGCGCCAGCCAGTCACTAGCAGGACTCGACAATGAGCAGTTCTTC
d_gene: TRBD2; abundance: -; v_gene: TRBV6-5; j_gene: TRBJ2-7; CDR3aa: CASSRSGVSYEQYF; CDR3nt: TGTGCCAGCAGTAGAAGCGGGGTGTCCTACGAGCAGTACTTC
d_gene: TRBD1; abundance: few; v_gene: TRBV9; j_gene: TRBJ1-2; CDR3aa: CASSLRTGGAWGYTF; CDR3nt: TGTGCCAGCAGCCTTCGGACAGGGGGCGCATGGGGCTACACCTTC
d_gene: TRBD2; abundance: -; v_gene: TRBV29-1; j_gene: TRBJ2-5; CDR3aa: CSVVVAGGGVTQYF; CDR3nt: TGCAGCGTGGTGGTAGCGGGAGGCGGAGTGACCCAGTACTTC
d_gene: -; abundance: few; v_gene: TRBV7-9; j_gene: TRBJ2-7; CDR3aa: CASSLAPVGGRNAEQYF; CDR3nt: TGTGCCAGCAGCTTAGCCCCGGTTGGAGGGAGGAATGCCGAGCAGTACTTC
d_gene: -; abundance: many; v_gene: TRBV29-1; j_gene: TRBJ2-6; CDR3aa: CSVDTGSGANVLTF; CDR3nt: TGCAGCGTGGATACAGGGTCTGGGGCCAACGTCCTGACTTTC
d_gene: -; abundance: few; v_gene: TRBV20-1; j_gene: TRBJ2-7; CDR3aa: CSARGGRRADSYEQYF; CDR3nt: TGCAGTGCTAGAGGGGGGCGGAGGGCCGACTCCTACGAGCAGTACTTC
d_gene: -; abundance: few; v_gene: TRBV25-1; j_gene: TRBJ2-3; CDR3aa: CASSEYGVPDTQYF; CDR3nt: TGTGCCAGCAGTGAATATGGGGTCCCAGATACGCAGTATTTT
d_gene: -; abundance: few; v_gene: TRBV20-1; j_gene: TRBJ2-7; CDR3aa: CSARGGRASYEQYF; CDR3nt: TGCAGTGCAAGAGGGGGGAGGGCCTCCTACGAGCAGTACTTC
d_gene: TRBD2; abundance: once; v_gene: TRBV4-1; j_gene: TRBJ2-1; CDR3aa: CASSHLASGGWGEQFF; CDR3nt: TGCGCCAGCAGCCATCTCGCTAGCGGGGGTTGGGGTGAGCAGTTCTTC
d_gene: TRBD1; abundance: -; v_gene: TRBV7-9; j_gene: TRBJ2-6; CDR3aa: CASSEGQGAVGANVLTF; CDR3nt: TGTGCCAGCAGCGAAGGACAGGGGGCGGTAGGGGCCAACGTCCTGACTTTC
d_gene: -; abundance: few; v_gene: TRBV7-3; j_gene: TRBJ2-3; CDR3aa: CASSLTLTTDTQYF; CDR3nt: TGTGCCAGCAGCTTAACGTTAACGACAGATACGCAGTATTTT
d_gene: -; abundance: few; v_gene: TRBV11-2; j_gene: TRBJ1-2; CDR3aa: CASSPNLLGGKGFYGYTF; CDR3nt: TGTGCCAGCAGCCCTAATTTATTGGGGGGAAAGGGATTTTATGGCTACACCTTC
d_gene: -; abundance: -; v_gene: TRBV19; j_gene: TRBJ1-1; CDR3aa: CASTSWGTEAFF; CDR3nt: TGTGCCAGTACCTCGTGGGGCACTGAAGCTTTCTTT
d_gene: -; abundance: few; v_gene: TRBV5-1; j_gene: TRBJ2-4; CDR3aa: CASSPGRDGNIQYF; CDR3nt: TGCGCCAGCAGCCCGGGCCGGGACGGAAACATTCAGTACTTC
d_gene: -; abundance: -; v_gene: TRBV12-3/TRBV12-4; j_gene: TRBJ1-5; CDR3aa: CASSLEGMGNMNSNQPQHF; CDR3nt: TGTGCCAGCAGTTTAGAGGGTATGGGTAACATGAATAGCAATCAGCCCCAGCATTTT
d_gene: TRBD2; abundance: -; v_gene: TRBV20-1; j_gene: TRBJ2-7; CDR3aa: CSARDGSPGRAEQYF; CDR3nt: TGCAGTGCTAGAGATGGGTCGCCGGGGAGGGCCGAGCAGTACTTC
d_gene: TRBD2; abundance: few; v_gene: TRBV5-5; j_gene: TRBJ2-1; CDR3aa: CASSSGLASYNEQFF; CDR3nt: TGTGCCAGCAGCTCGGGACTAGCGTCTTACAATGAGCAGTTCTTC
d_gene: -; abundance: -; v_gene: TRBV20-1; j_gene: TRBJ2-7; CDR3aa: CSAYLRHGANYEQYF; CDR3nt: TGCAGTGCCTATCTCCGCCACGGGGCAAACTACGAGCAGTACTTC
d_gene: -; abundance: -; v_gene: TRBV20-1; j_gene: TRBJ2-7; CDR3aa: CSARDPTEISYEQYF; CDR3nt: TGCAGTGCTAGAGACCCGACGGAGATCTCCTACGAGCAGTACTTT
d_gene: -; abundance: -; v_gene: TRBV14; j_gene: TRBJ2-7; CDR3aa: CASSQYHRSAYEQYF; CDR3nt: TGTGCCAGCAGCCAATATCACAGGTCAGCCTACGAGCAGTACTTC
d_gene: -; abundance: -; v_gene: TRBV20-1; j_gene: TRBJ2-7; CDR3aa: CSASVWVRDEQYF; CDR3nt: TGCAGTGCGTCGGTCTGGGTAAGAGACGAGCAGTACTTC
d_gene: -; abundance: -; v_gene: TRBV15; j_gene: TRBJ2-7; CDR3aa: CATSRDPGFEQYF; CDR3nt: TGTGCCACCAGCAGAGATCCGGGGTTCGAGCAGTACTTC
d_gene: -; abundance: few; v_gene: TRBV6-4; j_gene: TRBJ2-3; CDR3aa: CASSDFAGRDTQYF; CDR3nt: TGTGCCAGCAGTGACTTTGCGGGAAGGGATACGCAGTATTTT
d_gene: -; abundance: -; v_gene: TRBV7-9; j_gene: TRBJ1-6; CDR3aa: CASSRTNGGKRSPLHF; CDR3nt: TGTGCCAGCAGCCGTACGAACGGGGGAAAACGTTCACCCCTCCACTTT
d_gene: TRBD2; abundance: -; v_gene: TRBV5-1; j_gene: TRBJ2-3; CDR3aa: CASRGLAGTDTQYF; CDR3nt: TGTGCCAGCAGGGGTCTAGCGGGAACAGATACGCAGTATTTT
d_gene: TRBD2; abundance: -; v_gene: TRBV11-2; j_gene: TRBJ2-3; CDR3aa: CASSRILAGDTQYF; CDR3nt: TGTGCCAGCAGCCGCATACTAGCGGGAGATACGCAGTATTTT
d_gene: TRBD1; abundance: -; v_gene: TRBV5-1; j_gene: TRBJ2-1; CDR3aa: CASSQNRGDYNEQFF; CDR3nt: TGCGCCAGCAGCCAGAACAGGGGCGACTACAATGAGCAGTTCTTC
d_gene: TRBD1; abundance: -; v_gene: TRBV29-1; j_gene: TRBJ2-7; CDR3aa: CSVEGVQGARYEQYF; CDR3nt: TGCAGCGTTGAAGGCGTACAGGGGGCGAGGTACGAGCAGTACTTC
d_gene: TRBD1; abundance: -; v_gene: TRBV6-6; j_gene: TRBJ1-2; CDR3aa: CASSQGTGTNYGYTF; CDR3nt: TGTGCCAGCAGTCAAGGGACAGGAACTAACTATGGCTACACCTTC
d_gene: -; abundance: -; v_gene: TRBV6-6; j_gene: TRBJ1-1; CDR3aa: CASSNTRETEAFF; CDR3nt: TGTGCCAGCAGTAACACACGGGAGACTGAAGCTTTCTTT
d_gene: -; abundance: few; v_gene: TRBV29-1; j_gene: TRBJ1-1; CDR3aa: CSCYSAGIVPEAFF; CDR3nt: TGCAGCTGTTATTCGGCAGGGATTGTTCCTGAAGCTTTCTTT
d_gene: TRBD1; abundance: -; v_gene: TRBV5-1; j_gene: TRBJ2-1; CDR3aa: CASSPGRDRYNEQFF; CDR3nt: TGCGCCAGCAGCCCAGGCCGGGACAGATACAATGAGCAGTTCTTC